This paragraph reports one T cell receptor beta chain. No antigen is known for it. Run at survey level, the immunoSEQ assay was version v3.0. Measured with immunoSEQ multiplex PCR; TCRdb has only the in-frame clones, and not every one. The table includes tens of thousands of clones, 80% detected once. This entry is derived from a study of long-term antiretroviral therapy in people with HIV. Study results and limitations: Collection of the blood took place between the mid-2000s and the late 2010s. The ART regimens in use then may have been less effective than current ones. Repertoire composition at all time points was dominated by clones that had expanded before ART.

After removal of 0 bases from V and 3 bases from J, the junction contained 1 base not matched to a gene. The CDR3 consists of 15 residues. Germline values: CDR1 SGHNT, CDR2 YYREEE (reference sequence). All participants with HIV were treated in the United States. Sequenced here: unsorted PBMCs, sampled 0.3 years after starting antiretroviral therapy. The V call is TRBV5-4, the J call TRBJ1-3; TRBD1 matches 9 bases. The receptor comes from a man aged 40-49 years with HIV. CDR3 residues: CASSLGTGVGNTIYF. Here the CDR3 DNA reads TGTGCCAGCAGCTTGGGGACAGGGGTTGGAAACACCATATATTTT.